These 17 T cell receptor beta chains originate from one sample sequenced in a study of T cells in Graves' hyperthyroidism and ophthalmopathy. Amplification yielded TCR beta CDR3 regions, with RNA transcripts as the source. HTBI primers were the set used in a first-round RT-PCR of the TCR CDR3. TCRdb used MiXCR to reprocess the multiplex PCR reads, holding one entry per CDR3 protein. The table records hundreds of thousands of distinct CDR3 sequences, roughly 15% of them present only once. The sequenced sample consisted of blood. Every receptor here comes from a woman between 45 and 60 years old with Graves' ophthalmopathy.

The chain links TRBV6-2 or TRBV6-3 to TRBJ2-1; a weak D match, TRBD1 (5 bases). Looked up from germline, CDR1 is MNHEY and CDR2 is SVGEGT. V was trimmed by 2 bases and J by 8 bases, leaving 16 bases between them. This CDR3 has 15 amino acids. CDR3 region: CASSYDSMYADEQFF. CDR3 DNA sequence: TGTGCCAGCAGTTACGACAGCATGTATGCTGATGAGCAGTTCTTC.

The J gene is TRBJ2-7, the V gene TRBV20-1; 9 bases map to TRBD1. The CDR3 loop spans 13 amino acids. Germline V gene lookup returns CDR1 DFQATT and CDR2 SNEGSKA (reference sequence). With 4 bases clipped from V and 4 bases from J, the junction kept 5 bases outside the gene matches. The DNA for the CDR3 is TGCAGTGCTACCTGGGACAGGGTTTACGAGCAGTACTTC. Encoded protein: CSATWDRVYEQYF.

Ten or more counts support this clonotype. The chain joins TRBV30 to TRBJ2-7; D call uncertain. CDR1 and CDR2 from the germline V gene are GTSNPN and SVGIG (reference sequence). This CDR3 contains 12 residues. V lost 1 base to trimming and J lost 3 bases, with 7 bases between them. CDR3 amino acids: CAWSDRIYEQYF. CDR3 nucleotide sequence: TGTGCCTGGAGTGACCGCATCTACGAGCAGTACTTC.

The chain carries TRBV19 and TRBJ2-1; 8 positions match TRBD2. The CDR3 spans 15 residues. V dropped 4 bases and J dropped 2; count of bases not matched to a gene: 4. Germline V lookup: CDR1 LNHDA, CDR2 SQIVND (reference sequence). The CDR3 DNA follows: TGTGCCAGTAGTAGAGCGGGAGCGGCCTACAATGAGCAGTTCTTC. This gives the protein CASSRAGAAYNEQFF.

This clonotype was observed at least ten times. The chain recombines TRBV7-2 with TRBJ2-5; 8 nucleotides match TRBD2. J lost 1 base, V lost 1 base, and 5 bases had no gene match. The germline CDR1 and CDR2 sequences are SGHTA and FQGNSA. The CDR3 length is 16 residues. The CDR3 nucleotides are TGTGCCAGCAGCTTAGGAGTCGGGAGGGCCCAAGAGACCCAGTACTTC. This encodes CASSLGVGRAQETQYF.

The gene calls are TRBV5-5 and TRBJ1-2; D call uncertain. Trimming cost V 5 bases and J 2 bases, with 16 bases left between them. Germline V CDR1 and CDR2: SGHKS, YYEKEE (reference sequence). The CDR3 covers 15 residues. CDR3 nucleotide sequence: TGTGCCAGCAGTCAAGGACGGATTAAAAACTATGGCTACACCTTC. Residues: CASSQGRIKNYGYTF.

The table lists this clonotype with many counts. J is TRBJ2-1 and V is TRBV11-2; TRBD2 aligns across 7 bases. Germline V lookup: CDR1 SGHAT, CDR2 FQNNGV. V lost 1 base and J lost 0; bases outside the gene matches: 9. The CDR3 totals 18 residues. CDR3 nucleotide sequence: TGTGCCAGCAGCTTAGTGGGGAGCGGGGCCGACTCCTACAATGAGCAGTTCTTC. Translating gives CASSLVGSGADSYNEQFF.

The V and J genes are TRBV12-5 and TRBJ2-1, with TRBD2 matching over 8 bases. The CDR3 contains 18 residues. V lost 1 base, J lost 7 bases, and 15 bases stayed unmatched. The germline V gene encodes CDR1 LGHNT and CDR2 FRNRAP. Written as DNA, the CDR3 is TGTGCTAGTGGTTTGGGCTGGCGCGGGAGGTCCCCGAGGAATGAGCAGTTCTTC. Its translation is CASGLGWRGRSPRNEQFF.

This clonotype was picked up many times. The genes are TRBV28 and TRBJ2-3; tentative D call: TRBD2 (5 bases). Trimming took off 5 bases at V and 0 bases at J, with 15 bases between the two ends. Looked up from germline, CDR1 is MDHEN and CDR2 is SYDVKM. CDR3 size: 16 residues. This CDR3 is CASSPTRAASTDTQYF. CDR3 DNA sequence: TGTGCCAGCAGTCCCACTAGGGCTGCTAGCACAGATACGCAGTATTTT.

This clonotype was counted at least ten times. The chain carries TRBV11-2 and TRBJ2-2; no reliable D call. Germline loops: CDR1 SGHAT, CDR2 FQNNGV. With 7 bases removed from V and 2 bases from J, the gap between germline ends came to 11 bases. This CDR3 comprises 14 residues. CDR3: CASILIPNTGELFF. Written as DNA, the CDR3 is TGTGCCAGCATCCTTATACCAAACACCGGGGAGCTGTTTTTT.

This chain joins TRBV5-8 and TRBJ2-1; the match to TRBD1 covers 12 bases. CDR1 SGHTS and CDR2 YDEGEE come from the germline V gene. Losses at the gene ends were 4 bases for V and 8 bases for J; bases not matched to a gene: 7. The CDR3 is made up of 15 amino acids. The CDR3 is CASSPGQGARDEQFF. CDR3 coding DNA: TGTGCCAGCAGCCCGGGACAGGGGGCGAGGGATGAGCAGTTCTTC.

This clonotype was seen many times. The chain joins TRBV10-3 to TRBJ2-1, with 7 positions matching TRBD2. Germline V gene sequence: CDR1 ENHRY, CDR2 SYGVKD. The ends lost 3 bases at V and 3 bases at J; junction bases unmatched: 2. This CDR3 comprises 14 residues. This CDR3 is CAISDREGYNEQFF. CDR3 sequence (DNA): TGTGCCATCAGTGACAGGGAGGGCTACAATGAGCAGTTCTTC.

This clonotype appeared many times. The genes are TRBV12-3 or TRBV12-4 and TRBJ2-2; 9 bases agree with TRBD1. V trimming: 5 bases; J trimming: 6 bases; junction bases outside the gene matches: 10. The CDR3 runs 16 residues. CDR3 in DNA: TGTGCCAGCAGTGCCTTAACAGGGGGCGCTGCCGGGGAGCTGTTTTTT. Protein sequence: CASSALTGGAAGELFF.

The table lists this clonotype with many counts. This rearrangement joins TRBV27 to TRBJ2-1; 7 nucleotides line up with TRBD2. The CDR3 extends over 16 amino acids. Looked up from germline, CDR1 is MNHEY and CDR2 is SMNVEV (reference sequence). The V gene end was trimmed by 5 bases and the J gene end by 4 bases; junction bases not matched to a gene: 11. CDR3 loop: CASSILAATVYNEQFF. For the CDR3, the DNA is TGTGCCAGCAGTATTCTAGCGGCGACAGTTTACAATGAGCAGTTCTTC.

This chain links TRBV28 with TRBJ2-7, with a possible D match to TRBD2 (6 bases). CDR1 is MDHEN and CDR2 is SYDVKM in the germline V gene. This CDR3 has 12 residues. Trimming removed 6 bases from V and 7 bases from J, with 13 bases in between. This CDR3 reads CASRGSRGEQYF. CDR3 nucleotide sequence: TGTGCCAGCAGGGGCTCGCGGGGAGAGCAGTACTTC.

This clonotype was seen more than once but under ten times. This rearrangement joins TRBV29-1 to TRBJ2-7, with 9 bases aligning to TRBD1. The CDR3 has 13 residues. CDR1 is SQVTM and CDR2 is ANQGSEA in the germline V gene. Trimming removed 6 bases from V and 0 bases from J; junction bases left unmatched: 3. The CDR3 coding sequence is TGCAGCGTCGGACAGGGGCTCTCCTACGAGCAGTACTTC. Its translation is CSVGQGLSYEQYF.

This clonotype was counted ten times or more. This chain links TRBV3-1 with TRBJ1-5; D possibly corresponds to TRBD1 (6 bases). V was pared by 6 bases and J by 0 bases, with 9 bases between. The CDR3 loop spans 14 amino acids. Germline CDR1 is LGHDT and CDR2 is YNNKEL (reference sequence). DNA for the CDR3: TGTGCCAGCAGACAGGGTAATAGCAATCAGCCCCAGCATTTT. Translating gives CASRQGNSNQPQHF.